The 28 T cell receptor beta chains below all came from one sample that was sequenced in a study of T cell repertoires in cytomegalovirus infection (dated by TCRdb to between 2018 and 2021). The sequencing machine was an Illumina HiSeq 1500. Using fastp at Q25 and MiXCR, TCRdb reprocessed the public reads and kept productive beta chains. Each CDR3 protein appears once, grouped with its most common genes and DNA. Here the sample has about 310,000 distinct CDR3 sequences; around a sixth occur a single time. Of the sample, more than 10% is held by the ten largest clones. The specimen sequenced was PBMCs. These receptors were taken from a human donor in good health (CMV status not recorded). Some clones in this sample may be carry-over from other donors' samples.

Remarks on this clonotype: Germline is not matched at one junction end, which may reflect a read error. V and J are TRBV4-1 and TRBJ2-1, with no clear D. Germline-derived CDR1 and CDR2 are MGHRA and YSYEKL. The CDR3 has 15 amino acids. The CDR3 loop reads CASSQASFEVDEQFF. The CDR3 region has the DNA TGTGCCAGCAGCCAAGCGTCATTCGAGGTGGATGAGCAGTTCTTC.

This clonotype was seen a handful of times. The chain is built from TRBV12-5 and TRBJ2-5; no clear D gene. The CDR3 is 16 residues long. The germline V and J ends were trimmed by 4 bases and 3 bases, with 18 bases remaining between them. Germline V gene lookup returns CDR1 LGHNT and CDR2 FRNRAP. Here the CDR3 DNA reads TGTGCTAGTGGTTCTCCCATTAGAGACTTGAAAGAGACCCAGTACTTC. Residues: CASGSPIRDLKETQYF.

CDR3 sequence: CSAKSYGYTF. CDR3 DNA sequence: TGCAGTGCTAAGTCCTACGGCTACACCTTC. The gene calls are TRBV20-1 and TRBJ1-2, with D uncertain. In germline, CDR1 is DFQATT, CDR2 SNEGSKA (reference sequence). Trimming left V 4 bases short and J 8 bases short, with 8 bases between. This CDR3 has 10 amino acids.

Comment on this clonotype: Its ends do not fully match the called genes, so a read error is possible. V gene TRBV4-1 combines with J gene TRBJ1-2; the D is unclear. Germline CDR1 is MGHRA and CDR2 is YSYEKL. The CDR3 is 16 residues long. The CDR3 DNA sequence: TGTGCCAGCAGCCAAGATCGGGCAGGAGGAGACTATGGCTACACCTTC. Residues: CASSQDRAGGDYGYTF.

This clonotype was found many times. The V and J genes are TRBV7-3 and TRBJ1-2, with TRBD1 as a possible D gene (6 bases). The CDR3 runs 15 residues. The V and J ends lost 1 base and 4 bases respectively, with 13 bases between them. Germline V gives CDR1 SGHTA, CDR2 FQGTGA. The CDR3 loop is CASSLRGDTSYGYTF. For the CDR3, the DNA is TGTGCCAGCAGCTTAAGAGGGGACACTTCCTATGGCTACACCTTC.

This clonotype has more than one count but fewer than ten. The chain employs TRBV12-3 or TRBV12-4 and TRBJ2-7; the match to TRBD1 covers 7 bases. The CDR3 loop spans 13 amino acids. V gave up 6 bases and J gave up 5 bases; unmatched junction bases: 7. The CDR3 coding sequence is TGTGCCAGCAGAAACAGACAGGGTAACGAGCAGTACTTC. Translation: CASRNRQGNEQYF.

This chain joins TRBV3-1 and TRBJ1-5; no reliable D call. The CDR3 is made up of 14 amino acids. With 4 bases removed from V and 1 base from J, the gap between germline ends came to 8 bases. The germline gives CDR1 LGHDT, CDR2 YNNKEL (reference sequence). CDR3 residues: CASSRRASNQPQHF. CDR3 DNA sequence: TGTGCCAGCAGCCGAAGGGCGAGCAATCAGCCCCAGCATTTT.

V is TRBV20-1 and J is TRBJ1-4; D is undetermined. Germline CDR1 reads DFQATT; CDR2 reads SNEGSKA (reference sequence). The V end lost 0 bases, the J end lost 1 base, and 15 bases lay between the germline ends. CDR3 length: 17 residues. CDR3 DNA: TGCAGTGCTAGAGATCAGAGGGATTGGAAAACTAATGAAAAACTGTTTTTT. Its translation is CSARDQRDWKTNEKLFF.

This clonotype was detected ten times or more. J is TRBJ1-5 and V is TRBV28, with D uncertain. The V and J ends lost 6 bases and 1 base respectively, with 10 bases between them. The CDR3 has 14 amino acids. The germline CDR1 and CDR2 sequences are MDHEN and SYDVKM. CDR3 sequence: CASSLGGSNQPQHF. The DNA for the CDR3 is TGTGCCAGCAGCTTGGGCGGGAGCAATCAGCCCCAGCATTTT.

The chain carries TRBV27 and TRBJ1-1, with D possibly being TRBD1 (6 bases). The V and J ends lost 3 bases and 7 bases respectively, with 12 bases between them. Germline assignment: CDR1 MNHEY and CDR2 SMNVEV (reference sequence). The CDR3 has 13 amino acids. The CDR3 protein is CASSLTGGREAFF. The CDR3 DNA follows: TGTGCCAGCAGTTTGACGGGGGGCCGTGAAGCTTTCTTT.

This clonotype came up many times. The V and J genes are TRBV11-2 and TRBJ2-7; D gene unclear. Trimming removed 2 bases from V and 5 bases from J, with 13 bases in between. This CDR3 spans 14 amino acids. The germline CDR1 and CDR2 sequences are SGHAT and FQNNGV. CDR3 nucleotides: TGTGCCAGCAGCTTAATTGTTCAGGTCCACGAGCAGTACTTC. This encodes CASSLIVQVHEQYF.

This clonotype was observed many times. This chain connects TRBV7-2 to TRBJ1-4; D possibly corresponds to TRBD1 (6 bases). Deletions cut 5 bases from V and 6 bases from J, with 19 bases between. The CDR3 is 16 residues long. Germline CDR1 and CDR2: SGHTA and FQGNSA. CDR3 residues: CASSRNGGRADEKLFF. For the CDR3, the DNA is TGTGCCAGCAGCCGCAACGGGGGGCGAGCGGATGAAAAACTGTTTTTT.

This clonotype occurred a few times. The chain uses TRBV3-1 and TRBJ2-5, with TRBD1 as a possible D gene (6 bases). CDR3 size: 16 residues. Germline CDR1 reads LGHDT; CDR2 reads YNNKEL (reference sequence). Trimming cost V 0 bases and J 2 bases, with 13 bases left between them. For the CDR3, the DNA is TGTGCCAGCAGCCAAGAAGGCAGGGGAGTTCAAGAGACCCAGTACTTC. Residues: CASSQEGRGVQETQYF.

This clonotype was seen at least ten times. The CDR3 spells CASSLSSWYQKLFF. In DNA, the CDR3 is TGTGCCAGCAGTTTGAGCTCTTGGTACCAAAAACTGTTTTTT. The chain is built from TRBV28 and TRBJ1-4; no reliable D call. Trimming took 3 bases from V and 9 from J, leaving 14 bases between them. The germline gives CDR1 MDHEN, CDR2 SYDVKM. There are 14 residues in the CDR3.

This clonotype occurred many times. J is TRBJ2-6 and V is TRBV19; D unclear. Germline lookup yields CDR1 LNHDA and CDR2 SQIVND (reference sequence). Trimming shortened V by 6 bases and J by 0 bases, and 12 bases separated the two germline ends. This CDR3 contains 16 residues. The CDR3: CASREQALSGANVLTF. CDR3 nucleotide sequence: TGTGCCAGTAGGGAGCAGGCGCTCTCTGGGGCCAACGTCCTGACTTTC.

This clonotype appeared many times. This sequence joins TRBV7-8 and TRBJ2-4; perhaps D is TRBD1 or TRBD2 (6 bases each). This CDR3 has 18 amino acids. Between the trimmed V and J ends, which lost 1 base and 0 bases, there was a span of 16 bases. Germline CDR1 SGHVS, CDR2 FQNEAQ. The CDR3 DNA sequence: TGTGCCAGCAGCTTAGGCGGAGGGGGACAACTAGCCAAAAACATTCAGTACTTC. It encodes CASSLGGGGQLAKNIQYF.

This clonotype was found many times. The V and J genes are TRBV6-2 or TRBV6-3 and TRBJ1-1; no firm D call. From germline, CDR1 is MNHEY and CDR2 SVGEGT. The CDR3 runs 15 residues. V gave up 5 bases and J gave up 0 bases, with 13 bases separating them. The CDR3 sequence is CASSDPGRVNTEAFF. CDR3 DNA sequence: TGTGCCAGCAGTGACCCCGGGAGGGTGAACACTGAAGCTTTCTTT.

This clonotype has at least ten counts. This chain uses TRBV12-3 or TRBV12-4 with TRBJ2-1; D might be TRBD2 (6 bases). Trimming took 4 bases from V and 0 from J, leaving 10 bases between them. The CDR3 extends over 15 amino acids. The CDR3 reads CASSYSGSSYNEQFF. The CDR3 region has the DNA TGTGCCAGCAGTTATAGCGGCAGCTCCTACAATGAGCAGTTCTTC.

This clonotype was detected many times. The chain links TRBV7-2 to TRBJ1-3; D ambiguous. Trimming took off 1 base at V and 0 bases at J, with 13 bases between the two ends. The CDR3 loop spans 17 amino acids. The germline CDR1 and CDR2 sequences are SGHTA and FQGNSA. The CDR3 here is CASSLVYAASSGNTIYF. Here the CDR3 DNA reads TGTGCCAGCAGCTTAGTATATGCCGCATCCTCTGGAAACACCATATATTTT. The full variable domain, in which reference TRBV7-2 and TRBJ1-3 provide the parts outside the CDR3, is GAGVSQSPSNKVTEKGKDVELRCDPISGHTALYWYRQSLGQGLEFLIYFQGNSAPDKSGLPSDRFSAERTGGSVSTLTIQRTQQEDSAVYLCASSLVYAASSGNTIYFGEGSWLTVV.

This chain connects TRBV20-1 to TRBJ1-2; tentative D call: TRBD1 (6 bases). V was pared by 4 bases and J by 5 bases, with 17 bases between. CDR1 is DFQATT and CDR2 is SNEGSKA in the germline V gene (reference sequence). This CDR3 has 14 residues. The CDR3 sequence: CSATTRGQSYGYTF. The CDR3 bases are TGCAGTGCTACCACTAGAGGACAGTCATATGGCTACACCTTC.

The rearrangement joins TRBV4-2 to TRBJ1-1; 12 bases agree with TRBD1. V shed 1 base, J shed 7 bases, and the junction held 16 bases outside the gene matches. The CDR3 runs to 19 residues. Germline CDR1 and CDR2: LGHNA and YNFKEQ. The CDR3 coding sequence is TGTGCCAGCAGCCAAGGGGATAAATGGGGACAGGGGGCAAGTAGTGAAGCTTTCTTT. It specifies CASSQGDKWGQGASSEAFF.

By its share, this clonotype is medium-sized. The chain combines TRBV7-2 with TRBJ2-5; 7 bases align to TRBD2. CDR3 size: 15 residues. V was clipped by 0 bases and J by 5 bases; unmatched bases: 6. Per the germline V gene, CDR1 is SGHTA and CDR2 is FQGNSA. Written as DNA, the CDR3 is TGTGCCAGCAGCTTAGCCGCAGCGGGGAGGGAGACCCAGTACTTC. Its translation: CASSLAAAGRETQYF.

The chain employs TRBV7-9 and TRBJ1-2; D is ambiguous. CDR3 length: 13 amino acids. Trimming left V 3 bases short and J 6 bases short, with 11 bases between. Looked up from germline, CDR1 is SEHNR and CDR2 is FQNEAQ (reference sequence). CDR3 sequence reads: CASSFRPSDGYTF. Written as DNA, the CDR3 is TGTGCCAGCAGCTTCAGACCGAGCGATGGCTACACCTTC. The full variable domain, in which reference TRBV7-9 and TRBJ1-2 provide the parts outside the CDR3, is DTGVSQNPRHKITKRGQNVTFRCDPISEHNRLYWYRQTLGQGPEFLTYFQNEAQLEKSRLLSDRFSAERPKGSFSTLEIQRTEQGDSAMYLCASSFRPSDGYTFGSGTRLTVV.

This clonotype was observed a handful of times. The J gene is TRBJ2-1, the V gene TRBV24-1; no firm D call. V was shortened by 5 bases and J by 5 bases, with 15 bases between the two germline ends. The CDR3 has 15 residues. Per germline, CDR1 KGHDR and CDR2 SFDVKD. CDR3 in amino acids: CATSGAGQRNNEQFF. DNA of the CDR3: TGTGCCACCAGTGGTGCCGGGCAGAGGAACAATGAGCAGTTCTTC.

This clonotype was seen more than once but under ten times. V usage is TRBV27 and J usage is TRBJ1-1; D is uncertain. Trimming removed 5 bases from V and 5 bases from J, with 12 bases in between. The CDR3 covers 13 residues. Germline V CDR1 and CDR2: MNHEY, SMNVEV (reference sequence). CDR3 sequence: CASSTGLVTEAFF. In nucleotides, the CDR3 is TGTGCCAGCAGTACGGGGTTGGTGACTGAAGCTTTCTTT.

The chain links TRBV29-1 to TRBJ2-3; no reliable D call. CDR1 and CDR2 from the germline V gene are SQVTM and ANQGSEA. V lost 4 bases, J lost 2 bases, and 4 bases lay in between. The CDR3 spans 11 residues. CDR3 bases: TGCAGCGTTGGAGACACAGATACGCAGTATTTT. Translating it yields CSVGDTDTQYF.

This sequence joins TRBV27 and TRBJ2-1; 7 bases are shared with TRBD2. The CDR3 length is 16 residues. Germline trimming cut 2 bases from V and 7 bases from J; bases unmatched to any gene: 11. Germline CDR1 and CDR2: MNHEY and SMNVEV (reference sequence). In nucleotides, the CDR3 is TGTGCCAGCAGTTTAGGGGTCTGGGGGGGAGAAAATGAGCAGTTCTTC. This gives the protein CASSLGVWGGENEQFF.

This clonotype was counted at least ten times. The chain couples TRBV7-8 to TRBJ2-2, with D tentatively TRBD2 (6 bases). This CDR3 region has 18 residues. The germline gives CDR1 SGHVS, CDR2 FQNEAQ. With 5 bases removed from V and 2 bases from J, the gap between germline ends came to 21 bases. CDR3 nucleotides: TGTGCCAGCAGCGATTCATCCATGCGGGGCCGAAACACCGGGGAGCTGTTTTTT. Translated, it gives CASSDSSMRGRNTGELFF.